This passage covers 26 T cell receptor beta chains from one sample sequenced in a study of T cell changes during pregnancy in multiple sclerosis. TCRdb keeps only in-frame clones here, not all; method: immunoSEQ multiplex PCR. Of 65,000 to 70,000 clones in the sample, about 90% were seen once. The sample here was peripheral blood, taken in the first trimester of pregnancy. The receptor set was obtained from a female donor with multiple sclerosis, enrolled in a pregnancy study.

The chain has TRBV19 and TRBJ1-1; the match to TRBD1 covers 8 bases. Germline trimming cut 11 bases from V and 1 base from J; bases unmatched to any gene: 6. This CDR3 contains 13 residues. Germline values: CDR1 LNHDA, CDR2 SQIVND (reference sequence). The CDR3 DNA reads TGTGCCTCCTCTACAGGGGGGAACACTGAAGCTTTCTTT. Translating gives CASSTGGNTEAFF.

The chain links TRBV7-3 to TRBJ1-1; D is unclear. In germline, CDR1 is SGHTA, CDR2 FQGTGA. The CDR3 totals 13 residues. With 5 bases removed from V and 4 bases from J, the gap between germline ends came to 11 bases. CDR3 coding DNA: TGTGCCAGCAGCGTCACGAGGGTCACTGAAGCTTTCTTT. Residues: CASSVTRVTEAFF.

The rearrangement links TRBV6-5 to TRBJ1-1; 7 bases match TRBD1. Germline loops: CDR1 MNHEY, CDR2 SVGAGI. V lost 6 bases to trimming and J lost 2 bases; unmatched junction nucleotides: 6. This CDR3 contains 14 residues. CDR3 bases: TGTGCCAGCAGATATAGACAGGGCAACACTGAAGCTTTCTTT. This encodes CASRYRQGNTEAFF.

V and J are TRBV5-1 and TRBJ2-3; TRBD2 matches 15 bases. From germline, CDR1 is SGHRS and CDR2 YFSETQ. V was pared by 1 base and J by 1 base, with 7 bases of the junction left unmatched. The CDR3 sequence is 19 residues long. CDR3 sequence reads: CASSLIGLAGGRGTDTQYF. The CDR3 DNA is TGCGCCAGCAGCTTGATAGGACTAGCGGGAGGGCGGGGCACAGATACGCAGTATTTT.

The V and J genes are TRBV2 and TRBJ2-3, with TRBD2 as a possible D gene (7 bases). The CDR3 covers 12 residues. CDR1 and CDR2 (germline): SNHLY, FYNNEI. V lost 6 bases and J 4 bases, leaving 8 bases between the germline ends. CDR3 bases: TGTGCCAGCAGGGGGGGGCCAGATACGCAGTATTTT. Translated: CASRGGPDTQYF. The variable domain in full, with the rest retrieved from reference TRBV2 and TRBJ2-3, is EPEVTQTPSHQVTQMGQEVILRCVPISNHLYFYWYRQILGQKVEFLVSFYNNEISEKSEIFDDQFSVERPDGSNFTLKIRSTKLEDSAMYFCASRGGPDTQYFGPGTRLTVL.

As DNA, the CDR3 is TGCGCCAGCAGCGGGGGACAGGCCAATGAGCAGTTCTTC. This gives the protein CASSGGQANEQFF. This sequence joins TRBV5-1 and TRBJ2-1; 8 nucleotides agree with TRBD1. Germline CDR1 reads SGHRS; CDR2 reads YFSETQ. This CDR3 is built from 13 residues. Losses at the gene ends were 4 bases for V and 6 bases for J; bases not matched to a gene: 3.

V usage is TRBV4-1 and J usage is TRBJ2-2; D ambiguous. V was clipped by 4 bases and J by 0 bases, with 6 bases between them. Germline V lookup: CDR1 MGHRA, CDR2 YSYEKL. The CDR3 runs to 14 residues. As DNA, the CDR3 is TGCGCCAGCAGCCGAGACGCGAACACCGGGGAGCTGTTTTTT. Translated: CASSRDANTGELFF.

The rearrangement links TRBV19 to TRBJ2-7, with TRBD1 identical over 7 bases. Germline values: CDR1 LNHDA, CDR2 SQIVND (reference sequence). This CDR3 has 15 residues. The junction had 7 bases not matched to a gene; V was cut back by 3 bases and J by 2 bases. The CDR3 nucleotides read TGTGCCAGTAGTATCGGGACAGAATCAACCTACGAGCAGTACTTC. Amino acids: CASSIGTESTYEQYF.

The V call is TRBV5-1, the J call TRBJ2-2, with TRBD1 identical over 8 bases. J was trimmed by 5 bases and V by 1 base; bases with no gene match: 7. Germline CDR1 and CDR2: SGHRS and YFSETQ. The CDR3 loop spans 16 amino acids. This chain's CDR3 is CASSLHGQGLTGELFF. DNA of the CDR3: TGCGCCAGCAGCTTGCATGGACAGGGTTTGACCGGGGAGCTGTTTTTT.

CDR3 nucleotides: TGTGCCAGCAGTTACGAACACCTCTACGAGCAGTACTTC. Amino acid sequence: CASSYEHLYEQYF. The chain couples TRBV6-6 to TRBJ2-7; no clear D gene. The germline V gene has CDR1 MNHNY and CDR2 SVGAGI (reference sequence). The V end was cut by 2 bases, the J end by 3 bases, with 8 bases between. This CDR3 region has 13 residues.

The CDR3: CASSMDSGYTF. The CDR3 DNA reads TGTGCCAGTAGTATGGACAGTGGCTACACCTTC. This rearrangement joins TRBV19 to TRBJ1-2; a weak D match, TRBD1 (6 bases). Germline CDR1 is LNHDA and CDR2 is SQIVND (reference sequence). Trimming took off 3 bases at V and 7 bases at J, with 6 bases between the two ends. There are 11 residues in the CDR3.

The CDR3 region has the DNA TGTGCCATCAGTGATAAGGACAGGGGGCCGGAGGATACGCAGTATTTT. Its translation is CAISDKDRGPEDTQYF. The rearrangement links TRBV10-3 to TRBJ2-3; 11 bases map to TRBD1. The CDR3 loop spans 16 amino acids. Per germline, CDR1 ENHRY and CDR2 SYGVKD. The junction had 8 bases not matched to a gene; V was cut back by 3 bases and J by 6 bases.

The chain recombines TRBV30 with TRBJ1-2; D may be TRBD1 (6 bases). The length of the CDR3 is 16 residues. Germline V gene sequence: CDR1 GTSNPN, CDR2 SVGIG (reference sequence). The V end lost 1 base, the J end lost 7 bases, and 22 bases lay between the germline ends. The CDR3 nucleotides are TGTGCCTGGAGTGACCCCGGTATTCGGGGGGCGCTTGGCTACACCTTC. This codes for CAWSDPGIRGALGYTF.

V and J are TRBV25-1 and TRBJ2-1, with 8 bases identical to TRBD1. Germline V lookup: CDR1 MGHDK, CDR2 SYGVNS. CDR3 length: 15 residues. J was trimmed by 7 bases and V by 4 bases; bases with no gene match: 9. CDR3 sequence: CASSGLDRGRNEQFF. In nucleotides, the CDR3 is TGTGCCAGCAGTGGTCTCGACAGGGGCCGGAATGAGCAGTTCTTC.

V gene TRBV6-6 combines with J gene TRBJ2-7; 9 positions match TRBD1. This CDR3 has 14 amino acids. Germline V CDR1 and CDR2: MNHNY, SVGAGI (reference sequence). The junction had 7 bases not matched to a gene; V was cut back by 7 bases and J by 3 bases. The CDR3 sequence: CASTVTGGFYEQYF. For the CDR3, the DNA is TGTGCCAGCACCGTGACAGGGGGGTTCTACGAGCAGTACTTC.

The rearrangement joins TRBV14 to TRBJ2-6; TRBD2 might be the D (6 bases). Germline assignment: CDR1 SGHDN and CDR2 FVKESK. This CDR3 comprises 18 residues. Trimming cost V 1 base and J 0 bases, with 13 bases left between them. The DNA of the CDR3 is TGTGCCAGCAGCCAAGGCACGGGAGAGAGCTCTGGGGCCAACGTCCTGACTTTC. Encoded protein: CASSQGTGESSGANVLTF.

The V gene is TRBV5-1, the J gene TRBJ2-7; tentative D call: TRBD2 (6 bases). Trimming took off 4 bases at V and 3 bases at J, with 14 bases between the two ends. The germline gives CDR1 SGHRS, CDR2 YFSETQ. This CDR3 region has 14 residues. The CDR3 DNA is TGCGCCAGCAGCGTGAGGCGGGAAGACTACGAGCAGTACTTC. Its translation is CASSVRREDYEQYF. Complete variable domain (other parts from reference TRBV5-1 and TRBJ2-7): KAGVTQTPRYLIKTRGQQVTLSCSPISGHRSVSWYQQTPGQGLQFLFEYFSETQRNKGNFPGRFSGRQFSNSRSEMNVSTLELGDSALYLCASSVRREDYEQYFGPGTRLTVT.

The rearrangement joins TRBV19 to TRBJ1-1, with 7 bases aligning to TRBD1. The J segment lost 10 bases and the V segment lost 4 bases, leaving 12 bases of the junction unmatched. Germline assignment: CDR1 LNHDA and CDR2 SQIVND (reference sequence). This CDR3 contains 14 residues. The CDR3 nucleotides are TGTGCCAGTAGTACCCAAAAAACAGGGGTTGGAGCTTTCTTT. Translated, it gives CASSTQKTGVGAFF. The complete variable domain, with remaining parts taken from reference TRBV19 and TRBJ1-1, reads DGGITQSPKYLFRKEGQNVTLSCEQNLNHDAMYWYRQDPGQGLRLIYYSQIVNDFQKGDIAEGYSVSREKKESFPLTVTSAQKNPTAFYLCASSTQKTGVGAFFGQGTRLTVV.

The chain uses TRBV19 and TRBJ2-5, with D hard to call. The germline CDR1 and CDR2 sequences are LNHDA and SQIVND (reference sequence). Between the trimmed V and J ends, which lost 3 bases and 5 bases, there was a span of 10 bases. The length of the CDR3 is 13 residues. CDR3 nucleotides: TGTGCCAGTAGTATTGGAGTAAGGGAGACCCAGTACTTC. It is translated as CASSIGVRETQYF.

V and J are TRBV18 and TRBJ2-2; 9 bases are shared with TRBD1. The V gene end was trimmed by 4 bases and the J gene end by 1 base; junction bases not matched to a gene: 4. The CDR3 sequence is 16 residues long. Germline lookup yields CDR1 KGHSH and CDR2 LQKENI. The CDR3 nucleotides are TGTGCCAGCTCACGCCGACAGGGGGTGAACACCGGGGAGCTGTTTTTT. It encodes CASSRRQGVNTGELFF.

This clone was seen only once. V gene TRBV18 combines with J gene TRBJ1-2, with D perhaps matching TRBD1 (6 bases). Germline loops: CDR1 KGHSH, CDR2 LQKENI. V gave up 3 bases and J gave up 0 bases, with 17 bases separating them. The CDR3 totals 17 residues. CDR3 amino acids: CASSPSRQGPTNYGYTF. CDR3 DNA sequence: TGTGCCAGCTCACCCTCACGCCAGGGGCCTACTAACTATGGCTACACCTTC.

The V and J genes are TRBV5-3 and TRBJ2-5; 8 bases match TRBD2. TRBV5-3 is recorded as an ORF, its role being uncertain. V shed 2 bases, J shed 6 bases, and the junction held 15 bases outside the gene matches. This CDR3 contains 17 residues. The CDR3 spells CARSFPPLQRETKTQYF. CDR3 nucleotides: TGTGCCAGAAGCTTTCCTCCCCTCCAGCGGGAGACGAAGACCCAGTACTTC.

V gene TRBV2 combines with J gene TRBJ2-3; a possible D gene is TRBD1 (6 bases). Looked up from germline, CDR1 is SNHLY and CDR2 is FYNNEI. V was cut by 8 bases and J by 2 bases, with 14 bases left in between. The CDR3 extends over 14 amino acids. CDR3 in DNA: TGTGCCAGCCAAACAAACAGGGCCACAGATACGCAGTATTTT. Protein sequence: CASQTNRATDTQYF. Complete variable domain (other parts from reference TRBV2 and TRBJ2-3): EPEVTQTPSHQVTQMGQEVILRCVPISNHLYFYWYRQILGQKVEFLVSFYNNEISEKSEIFDDQFSVERPDGSNFTLKIRSTKLEDSAMYFCASQTNRATDTQYFGPGTRLTVL.

This chain connects TRBV7-9 to TRBJ2-5; 8 bases fit TRBD2. Germline CDR1 reads SEHNR; CDR2 reads FQNEAQ (reference sequence). V dropped 4 bases and J dropped 4; count of bases not matched to a gene: 8. This CDR3 contains 15 residues. The CDR3 sequence is CASSSILAGIETQYF. CDR3 nucleotides: TGTGCCAGCAGCTCGATCTTAGCGGGAATAGAGACCCAGTACTTC.

The rearrangement joins TRBV28 to TRBJ1-3; no clear D. This CDR3 spans 17 amino acids. The V and J ends lost 3 bases and 5 bases respectively, with 20 bases between them. Germline lookup yields CDR1 MDHEN and CDR2 SYDVKM. CDR3 residues: CASSFEADAVPRNTIYF. In nucleotides, the CDR3 is TGTGCCAGCAGTTTCGAAGCGGATGCAGTACCGCGAAACACCATATATTTT.

V gene TRBV15 combines with J gene TRBJ2-3; the match to TRBD1 covers 9 bases. J was trimmed by 1 base and V by 2 bases; bases with no gene match: 1. The V gene's germline CDR1 is LNHNV and CDR2 YYDKDF (reference sequence). The CDR3 covers 15 residues. This CDR3 is CATSRRTGGTDTQYF. CDR3 sequence (DNA): TGTGCCACCAGCAGACGGACAGGGGGCACAGATACGCAGTATTTT. Full variable domain (outside the CDR3, taken from reference TRBV15 and TRBJ2-3): DAMVIQNPRYQVTQFGKPVTLSCSQTLNHNVMYWYQQKSSQAPKLLFHYYDKDFNNEADTPDNFQSRRPNTSFCFLDIRSPGLGDTAMYLCATSRRTGGTDTQYFGPGTRLTVL.